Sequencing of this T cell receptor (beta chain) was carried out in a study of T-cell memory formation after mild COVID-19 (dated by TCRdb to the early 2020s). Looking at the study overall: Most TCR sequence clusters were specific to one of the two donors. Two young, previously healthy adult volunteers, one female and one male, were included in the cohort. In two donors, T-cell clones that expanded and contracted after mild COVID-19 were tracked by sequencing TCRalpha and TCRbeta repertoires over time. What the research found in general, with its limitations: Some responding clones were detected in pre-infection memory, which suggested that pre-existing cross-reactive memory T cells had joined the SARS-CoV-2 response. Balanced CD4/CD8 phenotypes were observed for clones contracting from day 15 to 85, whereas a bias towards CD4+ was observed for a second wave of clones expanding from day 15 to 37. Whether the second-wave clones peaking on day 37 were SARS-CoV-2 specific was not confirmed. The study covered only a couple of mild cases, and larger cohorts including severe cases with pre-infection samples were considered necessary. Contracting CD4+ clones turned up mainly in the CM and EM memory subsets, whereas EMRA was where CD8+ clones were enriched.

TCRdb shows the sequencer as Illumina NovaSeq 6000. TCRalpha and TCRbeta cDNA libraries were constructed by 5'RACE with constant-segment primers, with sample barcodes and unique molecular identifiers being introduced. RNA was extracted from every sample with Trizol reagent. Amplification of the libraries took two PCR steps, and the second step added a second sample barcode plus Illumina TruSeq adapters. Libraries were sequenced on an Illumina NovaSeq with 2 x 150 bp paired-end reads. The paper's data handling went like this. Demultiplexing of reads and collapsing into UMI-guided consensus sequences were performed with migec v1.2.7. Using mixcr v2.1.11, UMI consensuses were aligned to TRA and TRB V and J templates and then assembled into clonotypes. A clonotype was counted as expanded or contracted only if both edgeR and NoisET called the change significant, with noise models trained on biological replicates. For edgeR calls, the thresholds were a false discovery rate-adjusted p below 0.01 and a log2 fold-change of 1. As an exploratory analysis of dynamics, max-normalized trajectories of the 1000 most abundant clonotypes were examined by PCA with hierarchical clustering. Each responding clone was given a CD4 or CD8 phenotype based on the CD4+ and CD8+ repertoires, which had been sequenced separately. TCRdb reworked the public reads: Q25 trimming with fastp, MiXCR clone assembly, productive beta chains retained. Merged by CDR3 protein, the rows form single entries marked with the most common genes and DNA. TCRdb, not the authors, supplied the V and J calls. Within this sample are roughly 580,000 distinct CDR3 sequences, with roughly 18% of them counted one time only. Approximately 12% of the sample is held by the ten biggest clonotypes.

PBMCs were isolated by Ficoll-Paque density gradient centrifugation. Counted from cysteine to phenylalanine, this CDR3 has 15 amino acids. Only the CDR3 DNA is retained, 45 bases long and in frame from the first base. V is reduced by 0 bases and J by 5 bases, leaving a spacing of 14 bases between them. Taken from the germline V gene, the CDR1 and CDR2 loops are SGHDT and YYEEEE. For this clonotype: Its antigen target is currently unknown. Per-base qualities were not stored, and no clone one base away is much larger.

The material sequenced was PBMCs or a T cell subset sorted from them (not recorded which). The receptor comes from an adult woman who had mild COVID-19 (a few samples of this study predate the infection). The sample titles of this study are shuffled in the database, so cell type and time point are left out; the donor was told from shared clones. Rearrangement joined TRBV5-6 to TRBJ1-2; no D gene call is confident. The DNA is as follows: TGTGCCAGCAGCTTGGCTGTCGATGTGGGATATGGCTACACCTTC. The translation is CASSLAVDVGYGYTF.